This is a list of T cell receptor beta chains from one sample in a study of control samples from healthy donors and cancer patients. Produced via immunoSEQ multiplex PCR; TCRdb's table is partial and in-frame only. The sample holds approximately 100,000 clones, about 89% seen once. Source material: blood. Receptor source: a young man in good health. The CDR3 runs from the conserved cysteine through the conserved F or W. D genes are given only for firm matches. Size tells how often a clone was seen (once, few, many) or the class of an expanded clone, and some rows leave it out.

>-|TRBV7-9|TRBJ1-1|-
TGTGCCAGCAGCTTTTATTCGGGAAACACTGAAGCTTTCTTT
CASSFYSGNTEAFF
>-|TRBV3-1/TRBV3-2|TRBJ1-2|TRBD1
TGTGCCAGCAGCCAAAAGGGACAGGGGAGAGGCTACACCTTC
CASSQKGQGRGYTF
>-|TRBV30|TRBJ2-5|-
TGTGCCTGGAGTGATTGGTACGACAGTGACACTTACTTC
CAWSDWYDSDTYF
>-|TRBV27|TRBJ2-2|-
TGTGCCAGCAGTTTAGGGGCAGCCACCGGGGAGCTGTTTTTT
CASSLGAATGELFF
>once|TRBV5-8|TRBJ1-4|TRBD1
TGTGCCAGCAGCATACGGACAGGGGGTTTTACTAATGAAAAACTGTTTTTT
CASSIRTGGFTNEKLFF
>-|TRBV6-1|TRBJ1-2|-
TGTGCCAGCAGTGAAGCGCTTCGACAGTTCTCTAACTATGGCTACACCTTC
CASSEALRQFSNYGYTF
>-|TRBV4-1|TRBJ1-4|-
TGCGCCAGCAGCCAAGAGCGGGGGGGAGGGGATGAAAAACTGTTTTTT
CASSQERGGGDEKLFF
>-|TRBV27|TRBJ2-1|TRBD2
TGTGCCAGCAGTTCGGGGACTAGGTACAATGAGCAGTTCTTC
CASSSGTRYNEQFF
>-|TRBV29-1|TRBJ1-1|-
TGCAGCGTTGAGGAACAGGTTAACACTGAAGCTTTCTTT
CSVEEQVNTEAFF
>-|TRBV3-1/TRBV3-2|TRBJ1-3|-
TGTGCCAGCAGCCAAGGGACAGCTCAAAACACCATATATTTT
CASSQGTAQNTIYF
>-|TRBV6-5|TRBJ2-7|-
TGTGCCAGCAGTTACTCGGCCAGGGGTTACGAGCAGTACTTC
CASSYSARGYEQYF
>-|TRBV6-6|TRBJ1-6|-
TGTGCCAGCAGTTACTCGGGTACAGGGTCACCCCTCCACTTT
CASSYSGTGSPLHF
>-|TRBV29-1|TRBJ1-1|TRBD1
TGCAGCGCGGACAGGGGGCGAGGGAGCACTGAAGCTTTCTTT
CSADRGRGSTEAFF
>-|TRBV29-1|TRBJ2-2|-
TGCAGCGTTTCCCGTGGGGCAGGGGACACCGGGGAGCTGTTTTTT
CSVSRGAGDTGELFF
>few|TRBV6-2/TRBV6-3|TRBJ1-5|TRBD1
TGTGCCAGCAGTTATGGGACAGGGTCGGCTCAGCCCCAGCATTTT
CASSYGTGSAQPQHF
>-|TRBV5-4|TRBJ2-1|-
TGTGCCAGCAGCCGATACTTCGGGAACACCTACAATGAGCAGTTCTTC
CASSRYFGNTYNEQFF
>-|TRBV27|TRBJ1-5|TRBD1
TGTGCCAGCAGTACCACAGGGGGCGCGGAGCCCCAGCATTTT
CASSTTGGAEPQHF
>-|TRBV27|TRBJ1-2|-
TGTGCCAGCAGTCCCGAGAGGGCTAGCTATGGCTACACCTTC
CASSPERASYGYTF
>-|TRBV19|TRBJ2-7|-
TGTGCCAGTAGAGGCGGGCGGACTACCTACGAGCAGTACTTC
CASRGGRTTYEQYF
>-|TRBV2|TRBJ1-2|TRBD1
TGTGCCAGCACTCACAGGGAGGGGGCCTATGGCTACACCTTC
CASTHREGAYGYTF
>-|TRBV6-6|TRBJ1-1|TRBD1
TGTGCCAGCAGTGGCAAACAGGGGGCGCAAGCTTTCTTT
CASSGKQGAQAFF
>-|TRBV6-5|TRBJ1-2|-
TGTGCCAGCAGACAGTATGGCTACACCTTC
CASRQYGYTF
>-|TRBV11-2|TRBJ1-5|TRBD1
TGTGCCAGCAGCCAAGGGACAGGCCTTTATCAGCCCCAGCATTTT
CASSQGTGLYQPQHF
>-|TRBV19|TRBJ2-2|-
TGTGCCAGTAGTTGGGGCCGGGGCAGCTCACTATACTTCAACACCGGGGAGCTGTTTTTT
CASSWGRGSSLYFNTGELFF